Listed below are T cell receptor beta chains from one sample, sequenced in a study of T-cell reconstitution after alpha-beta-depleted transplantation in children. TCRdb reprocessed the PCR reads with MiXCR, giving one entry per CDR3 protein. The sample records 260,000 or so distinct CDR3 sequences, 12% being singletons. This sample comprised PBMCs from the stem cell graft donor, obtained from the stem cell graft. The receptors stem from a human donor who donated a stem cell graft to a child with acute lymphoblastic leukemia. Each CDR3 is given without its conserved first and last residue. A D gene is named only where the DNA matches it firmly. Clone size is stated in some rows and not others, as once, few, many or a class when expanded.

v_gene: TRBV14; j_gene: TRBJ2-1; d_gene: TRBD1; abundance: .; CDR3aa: ASSPRDRDPYNEQF
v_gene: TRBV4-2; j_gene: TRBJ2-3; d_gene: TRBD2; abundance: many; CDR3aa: ASSQVGSGSTDTQY
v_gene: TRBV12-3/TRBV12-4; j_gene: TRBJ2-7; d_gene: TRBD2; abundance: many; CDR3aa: ASSWVGGAYEQY
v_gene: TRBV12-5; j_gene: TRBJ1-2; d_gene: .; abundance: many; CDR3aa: ASANHQGQLAGYT
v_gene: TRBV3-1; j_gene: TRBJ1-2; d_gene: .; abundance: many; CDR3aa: ASSQEAGTGYT
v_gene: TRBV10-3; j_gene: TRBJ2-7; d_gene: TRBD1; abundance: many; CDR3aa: ATWTGYTYEQY
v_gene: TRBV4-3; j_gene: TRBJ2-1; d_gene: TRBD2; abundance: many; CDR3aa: ASSQIAGANNEQF
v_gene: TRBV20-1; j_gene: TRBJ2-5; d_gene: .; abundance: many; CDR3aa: SAEEETQY
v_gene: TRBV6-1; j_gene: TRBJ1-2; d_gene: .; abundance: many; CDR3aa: ASSEPAYGYT
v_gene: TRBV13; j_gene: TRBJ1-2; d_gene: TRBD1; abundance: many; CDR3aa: ASSLGTGDYGYT
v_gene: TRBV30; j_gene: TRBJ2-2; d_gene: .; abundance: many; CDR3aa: AWSPGAPGELF
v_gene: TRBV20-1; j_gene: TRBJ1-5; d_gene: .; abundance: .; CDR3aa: SARDFGQLSNQPQH
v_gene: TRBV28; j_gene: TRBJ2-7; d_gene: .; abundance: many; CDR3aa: ASSFRGMSSYEQY
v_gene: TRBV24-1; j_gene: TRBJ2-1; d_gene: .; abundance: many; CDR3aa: ATSDFENHNEQF
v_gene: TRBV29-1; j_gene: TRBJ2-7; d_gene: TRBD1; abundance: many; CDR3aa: SVSGTVYEQY
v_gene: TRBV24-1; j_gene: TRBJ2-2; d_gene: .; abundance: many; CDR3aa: ATSGGGGFTGELF
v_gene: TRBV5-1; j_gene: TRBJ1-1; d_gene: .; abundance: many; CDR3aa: ASSLAGTVGTEAF
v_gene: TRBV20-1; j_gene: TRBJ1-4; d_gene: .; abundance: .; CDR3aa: SARDVVSRGVATNEKLF
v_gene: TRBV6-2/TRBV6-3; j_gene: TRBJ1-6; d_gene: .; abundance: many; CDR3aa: ASSYGQRNSPLH
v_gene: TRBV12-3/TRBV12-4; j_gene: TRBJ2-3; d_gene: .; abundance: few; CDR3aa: ASTLGWGGDTDTQY
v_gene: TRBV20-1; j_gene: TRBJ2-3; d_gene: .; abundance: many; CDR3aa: SAELSGITDTQY
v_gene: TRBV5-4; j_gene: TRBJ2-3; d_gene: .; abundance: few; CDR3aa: ASMGDFPSTDTQY
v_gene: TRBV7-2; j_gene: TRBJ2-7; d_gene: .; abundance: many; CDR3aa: ASSKQTYEQY
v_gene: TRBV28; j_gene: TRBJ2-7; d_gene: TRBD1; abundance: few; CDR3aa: ASRLNPTGSTYEQY
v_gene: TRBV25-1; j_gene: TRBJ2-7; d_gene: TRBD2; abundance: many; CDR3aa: ASSPVTVGGPISHYEQY
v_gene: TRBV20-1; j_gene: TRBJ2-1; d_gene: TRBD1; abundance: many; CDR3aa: SARADRESYNEQF
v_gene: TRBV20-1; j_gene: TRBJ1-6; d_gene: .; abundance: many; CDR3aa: SATREYRSPLH
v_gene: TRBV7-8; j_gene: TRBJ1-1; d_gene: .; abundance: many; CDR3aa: ASSLFGTPNTEAF
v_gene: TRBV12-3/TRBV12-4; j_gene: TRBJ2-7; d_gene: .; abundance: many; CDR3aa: ASSPGTISYEQY
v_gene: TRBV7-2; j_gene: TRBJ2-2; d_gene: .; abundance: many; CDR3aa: AITLGALNTGELF
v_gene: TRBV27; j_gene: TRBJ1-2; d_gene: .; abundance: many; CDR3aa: ASSLSGAYGYT
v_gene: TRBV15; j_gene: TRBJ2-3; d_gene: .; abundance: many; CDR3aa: AISKGGGPDTQY
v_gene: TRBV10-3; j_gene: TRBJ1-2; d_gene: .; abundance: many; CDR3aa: AISERDYGYT